The 2 T cell receptor beta chains below come from one sample, sequenced in a study of T-cell memory formation after mild COVID-19. TCRdb re-called the 5' RACE reads through MiXCR, storing one row per CDR3 protein. The profile shows about 290,000 distinct CDR3 sequences, roughly 15% of them singletons. Sequencing input: PBMCs or a T cell subset sorted from them (not recorded which). The source is a man younger than 35 who had mild COVID-19 (a few samples of this study predate the infection). Cell type and time point are not known.

CDR3 nucleotide sequence: TGTGCCTGGGCAGTGGACAGTACCAATTCACCCCTCCACTTT. It is translated as CAWAVDSTNSPLHF. The J gene is TRBJ1-6, the V gene TRBV30; maybe TRBD1 (6 bases). The ends were cut back, 5 bases at V and 7 bases at J, with 15 bases in the middle. The CDR3 has 14 residues. The V gene's germline CDR1 is GTSNPN and CDR2 SVGIG (reference sequence).

There are many counts of this clonotype. The rearrangement links TRBV7-3 to TRBJ2-2; 7 positions agree with TRBD1. The CDR3 is 13 residues long. Trimming cost V 5 bases and J 6 bases; bases outside gene matches: 3. Germline CDR1 and CDR2: SGHTA and FQGTGA. CDR3 DNA sequence: TGTGCCAGCAGCCCGACAGGGCCCGGGGAGCTGTTTTTT. The encoded protein is CASSPTGPGELFF. The variable domain in full, completed from reference TRBV7-3 and TRBJ2-2, reads GAGVSQTPSNKVTEKGKYVELRCDPISGHTALYWYRQSLGQGPEFLIYFQGTGAADDSGLPNDRFFAVRPEGSVSTLKIQRTERGDSAVYLCASSPTGPGELFFGEGSRLTVL.